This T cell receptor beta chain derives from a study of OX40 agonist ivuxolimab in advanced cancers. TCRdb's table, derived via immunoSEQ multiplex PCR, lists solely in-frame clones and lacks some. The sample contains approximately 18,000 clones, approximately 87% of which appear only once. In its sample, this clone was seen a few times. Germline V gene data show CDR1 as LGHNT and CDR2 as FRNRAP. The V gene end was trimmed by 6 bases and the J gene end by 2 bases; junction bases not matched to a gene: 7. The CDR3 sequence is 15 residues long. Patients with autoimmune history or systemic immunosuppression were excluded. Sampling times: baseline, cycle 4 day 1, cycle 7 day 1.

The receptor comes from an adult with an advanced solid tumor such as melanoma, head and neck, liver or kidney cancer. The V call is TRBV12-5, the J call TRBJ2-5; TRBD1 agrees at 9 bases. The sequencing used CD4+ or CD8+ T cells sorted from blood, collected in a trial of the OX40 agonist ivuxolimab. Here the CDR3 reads CASGPGQGFQETQYF. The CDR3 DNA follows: TGTGCTAGTGGACCGGGACAGGGCTTTCAAGAGACCCAGTACTTC. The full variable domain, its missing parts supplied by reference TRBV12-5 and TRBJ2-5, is DARVTQTPRHKVTEMGQEVTMRCQPILGHNTVFWYRQTMMQGLELLAYFRNRAPLDDSGMPKDRFSAEMPDATLATLKIQPSEPRDSAVYFCASGPGQGFQETQYFGPGTRLLVL.